The 32 T cell receptor beta chains given below trace back to one sample, sequenced in a study of identifying expanded T cells in peripheral blood. Sequencing was performed with immunoSEQ multiplex PCR; in TCRdb, only in-frame clones are kept and a portion is missing. The data contain 81,000 or so clones, 65% to 85% of them singletons. The sequenced material came from blood. Receptor source: a person aged 18 to 75 in good health.

This chain links TRBV25-1 with TRBJ1-3; D is perhaps TRBD1 (5 bases). Germline V gives CDR1 MGHDK, CDR2 SYGVNS. This CDR3 region has 17 residues. Between the trimmed V and J ends, which lost 8 bases and 0 bases, there was a span of 20 bases. The CDR3 reads CASQPSRIGVSGNTIYF. In nucleotides, the CDR3 is TGTGCCAGCCAACCCTCCAGGATAGGGGTCTCTGGAAACACCATATATTTT.

This clone was observed a few times. The rearrangement links TRBV6-5 to TRBJ1-5; D is ambiguous. CDR3 length: 13 amino acids. CDR1 MNHEY and CDR2 SVGAGI come from the germline V gene. Trimming stripped 5 bases from V and 3 bases from J, with 8 bases between. CDR3 nucleotides: TGTGCCAGCAGTATGGGGTACAATCAGCCCCAGCATTTT. It specifies CASSMGYNQPQHF.

The chain joins TRBV9 to TRBJ2-3, with D tentatively TRBD2 (6 bases). The CDR3 covers 19 residues. Germline V gene data show CDR1 as SGDLS and CDR2 as YYNGEE. The V end lost 3 bases, the J end lost 0 bases, and 23 bases lay between the germline ends. For the CDR3, the DNA is TGTGCCAGCAGCGCCCTGGTAGTTGGAGGGAGATCCAGCACAGATACGCAGTATTTT. This gives the protein CASSALVVGGRSSTDTQYF. The full variable domain, in which reference TRBV9 and TRBJ2-3 provide the parts outside the CDR3, is DSGVTQTPKHLITATGQRVTLRCSPRSGDLSVYWYQQSLDQGLQFLIQYYNGEERAKGNILERFSAQQFPDLHSELNLSSLELGDSALYFCASSALVVGGRSSTDTQYFGPGTRLTVL.

J is TRBJ2-7 and V is TRBV19, with 9 bases that match TRBD2. V was clipped by 6 bases and J by 6 bases; unmatched bases: 12. CDR3 length equals 15 residues. CDR1 and CDR2 from the germline V gene are LNHDA and SQIVND (reference sequence). The CDR3 loop reads CASRPNSGSVGEQYF. DNA for the CDR3: TGTGCCAGTAGACCCAATAGCGGGAGCGTGGGCGAGCAGTACTTC.

The chain has TRBV19 and TRBJ1-1; 8 bases map to TRBD1. The CDR3 sequence is 18 residues long. J was trimmed by 4 bases and V by 3 bases; bases with no gene match: 16. The V gene's germline CDR1 is LNHDA and CDR2 SQIVND (reference sequence). CDR3 DNA: TGTGCCAGTAGTATGTTGGTTCCCCGGGGAACAGGGGGCACTGAAGCTTTCTTT. This translates into CASSMLVPRGTGGTEAFF.

The V and J genes are TRBV30 and TRBJ1-4; tentatively, D is TRBD1 (5 bases). CDR3 length equals 12 residues. Germline values: CDR1 GTSNPN, CDR2 SVGIG (reference sequence). V was pared by 4 bases and J by 12 bases, with 15 bases between. The CDR3 spells CAWTPQGAELFF. The CDR3 DNA sequence: TGTGCCTGGACCCCTCAGGGCGCCGAACTGTTTTTT.

The V gene is TRBV25-1, the J gene TRBJ1-3, with 8 bases aligning to TRBD1. The CDR3 has 13 amino acids. CDR1 and CDR2 from the germline V gene are MGHDK and SYGVNS. J lost 12 bases, V lost 5 bases, and 9 bases had no gene match. This CDR3 reads CASSHPGQGHIYF. The DNA of the CDR3 is TGTGCCAGCAGTCATCCCGGACAGGGTCACATATATTTT.

This chain uses TRBV5-4 with TRBJ2-7; D gene uncertain. V lost 2 bases and J 5 bases, leaving 11 bases between the germline ends. This CDR3 contains 13 residues. Germline V CDR1 and CDR2: SGHNT, YYREEE (reference sequence). The DNA for the CDR3 is TGTGCCAGCAGCTTATACCAGGTTAACGAGCAGTACTTC. Protein sequence: CASSLYQVNEQYF.

The sample holds a few counts of this clone. The chain uses TRBV5-3 and TRBJ2-7; TRBD2 matches 8 bases. TRBV5-3 qualifies as an ORF whose function is uncertain. The CDR3 sequence is 14 residues long. The trim removed 1 base at V and 3 bases at J, leaving 3 bases unmatched. The DNA of the CDR3 is TGTGCCAGAAGCTTGTTGGCGGGGGGCTACGAGCAGTACTTC. Translated, it gives CARSLLAGGYEQYF.

The chain couples TRBV18 to TRBJ2-1; 10 bases map to TRBD1. The CDR3 sequence is 15 residues long. Germline V gene data show CDR1 as KGHSH and CDR2 as LQKENI. The V gene end was trimmed by 5 bases and the J gene end by 9 bases; junction bases not matched to a gene: 10. CDR3 in DNA: TGTGCCAGCTCAACAGCAGGACAGGGGGGCAGTGAGCAGTTCTTC. Translation gives CASSTAGQGGSEQFF.

This clone was seen just once. J is TRBJ2-4 and V is TRBV4-1; unclear D gene. The CDR3 sequence is 20 residues long. From germline, CDR1 is MGHRA and CDR2 YSYEKL. Trimming cost V 1 base and J 5 bases, with 27 bases left between them. The CDR3 region is CASSQGFKSRARSGQNIQYF. The CDR3 DNA is TGCGCCAGCAGCCAAGGTTTTAAGAGCCGCGCTCGTTCTGGCCAAAACATTCAGTACTTC.

The chain uses TRBV7-8 and TRBJ1-1, with 8 bases aligning to TRBD1. This CDR3 has 15 residues. The germline CDR1 and CDR2 sequences are SGHVS and FQNEAQ. Trimming at V came to 2 bases and at J to 0 bases, leaving 2 bases not matched to a gene. This chain's CDR3 is CASSLQGAMNTEAFF. The CDR3 bases are TGTGCCAGCAGCTTACAGGGGGCCATGAACACTGAAGCTTTCTTT. Full variable domain (remainder filled in from reference TRBV7-8 and TRBJ1-1): GAGVSQSPRYKVAKRGQDVALRCDPISGHVSLFWYQQALGQGPEFLTYFQNEAQLDKSGLPSDRFFAERPEGSVSTLKIQRTQQEDSAVYLCASSLQGAMNTEAFFGQGTRLTVV.

The rearrangement joins TRBV7-2 to TRBJ1-3, with TRBD1 as a possible D gene (6 bases). This CDR3 has 15 amino acids. The germline V gene has CDR1 SGHTA and CDR2 FQGNSA. Deletions cut 1 base from V and 0 bases from J, with 7 bases between. In nucleotides, the CDR3 is TGTGCCAGCAGCTTAGACAGGGCCTCTGGAAACACCATATATTTT. Protein: CASSLDRASGNTIYF.

V gene TRBV9 combines with J gene TRBJ2-1; maybe TRBD2 (6 bases). The CDR3 runs 15 residues. Germline CDR1 SGDLS, CDR2 YYNGEE. Trimming left V 6 bases short and J 4 bases short, with 17 bases between. CDR3 sequence reads: CASNYAGTLYNEQFF. The CDR3 bases are TGTGCCAGCAACTACGCCGGGACTCTATACAATGAGCAGTTCTTC.

The genes are TRBV4-3 and TRBJ2-1, with D uncertain. This CDR3 region has 14 residues. Germline CDR1 reads LGHNA; CDR2 reads YSLEER. The V end lost 1 base, the J end lost 6 bases, and 10 bases lay between the germline ends. This chain's CDR3 is CASSQASGFNEQFF. In nucleotides, the CDR3 is TGCGCCAGCAGCCAAGCTTCCGGGTTCAATGAGCAGTTCTTC.

The genes are TRBV11-3 and TRBJ2-5, with 10 positions matching TRBD2. Unmatched junction bases numbered 6, after V lost 1 base and J lost 4 bases. This CDR3 comprises 16 residues. The germline V gene has CDR1 SGHNT and CDR2 YENEEA. CDR3 nucleotides: TGTGCCAGCAGCTTAGGGCTAGCGGGAGAGGGAGAGACCCAGTACTTC. Encoded protein: CASSLGLAGEGETQYF. The whole variable domain, remainder taken from reference TRBV11-3 and TRBJ2-5, is EAGVVQSPRYKIIEKKQPVAFWCNPISGHNTLYWYLQNLGQGPELLIRYENEEAVDDSQLPKDRFSAERLKGVDSTLKIQPAELGDSAVYLCASSLGLAGEGETQYFGPGTRLLVL.

This clone appeared once. The chain employs TRBV27 and TRBJ2-3; weak D call: TRBD1 (6 bases). V gave up 6 bases and J gave up 6 bases, with 16 bases separating them. The CDR3 length is 14 residues. Germline V CDR1 and CDR2: MNHEY, SMNVEV (reference sequence). DNA for the CDR3: TGTGCCAGCAGAACGGCCGGACAGATGGATACGCAGTATTTT. This sequence encodes CASRTAGQMDTQYF.

This clone was observed once. The rearrangement links TRBV19 to TRBJ2-5, with D uncertain. The CDR3 is made up of 14 amino acids. Germline V gene lookup returns CDR1 LNHDA and CDR2 SQIVND (reference sequence). With 5 bases removed from V and 2 bases from J, the gap between germline ends came to 12 bases. The CDR3 loop reads CASSRGYKQETQYF. CDR3 bases: TGTGCCAGTAGTCGCGGATACAAACAAGAGACCCAGTACTTC.

The rearrangement links TRBV7-3 to TRBJ2-3; the D gene is possibly TRBD1 (7 bases). The ends were cut back, 4 bases at V and 6 bases at J, with 20 bases in the middle. Germline CDR1 SGHTA, CDR2 FQGTGA. The CDR3 is made up of 16 amino acids. CDR3 region: CASSSQDRVGRDTQYF. The DNA of the CDR3 is TGTGCCAGCAGCTCCCAAGACAGGGTTGGGAGGGATACGCAGTATTTT.

This rearrangement joins TRBV2 to TRBJ2-5, with TRBD1 identical over 7 bases. The length of the CDR3 is 16 residues. The J segment lost 2 bases and the V segment lost 4 bases, leaving 10 bases of the junction unmatched. Germline CDR1 reads SNHLY; CDR2 reads FYNNEI. The CDR3 spells CASSGYRGMPQETQYF. In DNA, the CDR3 is TGTGCCAGCAGTGGGTACAGGGGTATGCCTCAAGAGACCCAGTACTTC.

In this sample, this clone turned up once. The V and J genes are TRBV7-2 and TRBJ1-2; the D gene is possibly TRBD1 (5 bases). Trimming left V 1 base short and J 6 bases short, with 12 bases between. Germline V gene data show CDR1 as SGHTA and CDR2 as FQGNSA. This CDR3 has 14 residues. The CDR3 DNA follows: TGTGCCAGCAGCTTAGGCGTAGGAGGGGATGGCTACACCTTC. Residues: CASSLGVGGDGYTF.

The V and J genes are TRBV4-2 and TRBJ2-2; D tentatively reads TRBD1 or TRBD2 (5 bases each). V lost 0 bases and J 4 bases, leaving 12 bases between the germline ends. The CDR3 totals 16 residues. Germline V gene data show CDR1 as LGHNA and CDR2 as YNFKEQ. The CDR3 loop is CASSQDGDLLTGELFF. CDR3 coding DNA: TGTGCCAGCAGCCAAGATGGGGACCTTCTCACCGGGGAGCTGTTTTTT.

This clone appeared once. This chain links TRBV30 with TRBJ2-1; D is perhaps TRBD2 (6 bases). This CDR3 is 13 amino acids long. Trimming removed 2 bases at V and 5 bases at J, with 10 bases between. Germline V gene data show CDR1 as GTSNPN and CDR2 as SVGIG (reference sequence). This CDR3 is CAWSRDLNNEQFF. CDR3 DNA: TGTGCCTGGAGTCGGGACTTGAACAATGAGCAGTTCTTC.

The chain couples TRBV9 to TRBJ2-1, with 9 bases that match TRBD2. Germline V lookup: CDR1 SGDLS, CDR2 YYNGEE. The ends lost 0 bases at V and 5 bases at J; junction bases unmatched: 6. The CDR3 runs to 16 residues. This CDR3 reads CASSVGASGVNNEQFF. The DNA for the CDR3 is TGTGCCAGCAGCGTAGGGGCTAGCGGGGTAAACAATGAGCAGTTCTTC.

This clone turned up a few times. The chain employs TRBV2 and TRBJ1-2, with no clear D. The CDR3 has 13 amino acids. Germline CDR1 is SNHLY and CDR2 is FYNNEI. V lost 3 bases and J lost 4, with 9 bases in between. The CDR3 coding sequence is TGTGCCAGCAGTGACACAGAGGCCTATGGCTACACCTTC. It encodes CASSDTEAYGYTF. The variable domain in full, with the rest retrieved from reference TRBV2 and TRBJ1-2, is EPEVTQTPSHQVTQMGQEVILRCVPISNHLYFYWYRQILGQKVEFLVSFYNNEISEKSEIFDDQFSVERPDGSNFTLKIRSTKLEDSAMYFCASSDTEAYGYTFGSGTRLTVV.

This sequence joins TRBV7-9 and TRBJ1-1, with 10 positions matching TRBD1. Per germline, CDR1 SEHNR and CDR2 FQNEAQ (reference sequence). The CDR3 totals 18 residues. Germline trimming cut 2 bases from V and 5 bases from J; bases unmatched to any gene: 14. This CDR3 is CASSLLVGTGVEGTEAFF. DNA of the CDR3: TGTGCCAGCAGCTTACTAGTGGGGACAGGGGTTGAAGGAACTGAAGCTTTCTTT.

The chain joins TRBV11-2 to TRBJ2-5; possibly TRBD1 or TRBD2 for D (5 bases each). Trimming stripped 5 bases from V and 3 bases from J, with 16 bases between. CDR1 and CDR2 from the germline V gene are SGHAT and FQNNGV. This CDR3 is built from 15 residues. CDR3 DNA: TGTGCCAGCAGCCCAGAGGGGCAGACGAAAGAGACCCAGTACTTC. Translated: CASSPEGQTKETQYF.

This chain joins TRBV9 and TRBJ1-4; the D is unclear. The CDR3 is 13 residues long. In germline, CDR1 is SGDLS, CDR2 YYNGEE. V was cut by 4 bases and J by 11 bases, with 15 bases left in between. CDR3 nucleotide sequence: TGTGCCAGCAGCTCAGAACTAGGAGGGAAACTGTTTTTT. This sequence encodes CASSSELGGKLFF.

The table lists this clone with a count of one. This chain links TRBV14 with TRBJ2-1, with a weak D call TRBD2 (7 bases). The CDR3 has 16 residues. The V end lost 4 bases, the J end lost 7 bases, and 20 bases lay between the germline ends. Germline assignment: CDR1 SGHDN and CDR2 FVKESK. Written as DNA, the CDR3 is TGTGCCAGCAGCCCCCCGAGGGGGGGAGGGATTAATGAGCAGTTCTTC. It translates to CASSPPRGGGINEQFF. The full variable domain, completed using reference TRBV14 and TRBJ2-1, is EAGVTQFPSHSVIEKGQTVTLRCDPISGHDNLYWYRRVMGKEIKFLLHFVKESKQDESGMPNNRFLAERTGGTYSTLKVQPAELEDSGVYFCASSPPRGGGINEQFFGPGTRLTVL.

The chain joins TRBV2 to TRBJ2-5; a weak D match, TRBD2 (7 bases). The V gene's germline CDR1 is SNHLY and CDR2 FYNNEI. This CDR3 contains 15 residues. The V and J ends lost 7 bases and 1 base respectively, with 16 bases between them. The CDR3 DNA reads TGTGCCAGCACAGGGGAAGCTAGCGGCCAAGAGACCCAGTACTTC. This translates into CASTGEASGQETQYF.

The rearrangement joins TRBV28 to TRBJ1-3; the match to TRBD1 covers 8 bases. Germline V gene data show CDR1 as MDHEN and CDR2 as SYDVKM. The length of the CDR3 is 19 residues. With V trimmed by 3 bases and J by 0 bases, 13 bases remained unmatched. Here the CDR3 DNA reads TGTGCCAGCAGTTTTCCCACGACAGGGGTTGGAAGCTCTGGAAACACCATATATTTT. This gives the protein CASSFPTTGVGSSGNTIYF.

This chain links TRBV5-4 with TRBJ1-2; TRBD1 matches 10 bases. This CDR3 is 15 amino acids long. Per germline, CDR1 SGHNT and CDR2 YYREEE (reference sequence). V gave up 4 bases and J gave up 3 bases; unmatched junction bases: 6. The CDR3 loop is CASSVRQGADYGYTF. DNA of the CDR3: TGTGCCAGCAGCGTGAGACAGGGGGCGGACTATGGCTACACCTTC.